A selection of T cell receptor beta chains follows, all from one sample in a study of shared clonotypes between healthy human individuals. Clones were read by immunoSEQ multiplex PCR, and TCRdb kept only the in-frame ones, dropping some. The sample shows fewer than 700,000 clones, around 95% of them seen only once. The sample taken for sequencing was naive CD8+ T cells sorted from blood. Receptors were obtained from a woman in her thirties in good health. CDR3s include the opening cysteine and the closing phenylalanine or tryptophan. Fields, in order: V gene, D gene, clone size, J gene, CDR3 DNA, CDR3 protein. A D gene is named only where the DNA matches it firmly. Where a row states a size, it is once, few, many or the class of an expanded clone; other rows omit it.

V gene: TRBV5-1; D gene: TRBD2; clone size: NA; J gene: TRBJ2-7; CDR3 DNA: TGCGCCAGCAGCTTGGTGTTCAGGGGCCCTAGCGGGAGCTACGAGCAGTACTTC; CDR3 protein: CASSLVFRGPSGSYEQYF
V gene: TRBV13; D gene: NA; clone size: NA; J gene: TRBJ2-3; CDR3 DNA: TGTGCCAGCAGCTTAGGGGCTAGTTCAGATACGCAGTATTTT; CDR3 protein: CASSLGASSDTQYF
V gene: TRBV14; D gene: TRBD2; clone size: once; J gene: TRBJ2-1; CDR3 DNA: TGTGCCAGCAGCCCTATAGGAGCGGGAGTCAATGAGCAGTTCTTC; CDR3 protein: CASSPIGAGVNEQFF
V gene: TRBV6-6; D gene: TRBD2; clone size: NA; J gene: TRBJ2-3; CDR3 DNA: TGTGCCAGCGGTAAGGGACCCGGGAGGTTCGCAGATACGCAGTATTTT; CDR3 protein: CASGKGPGRFADTQYF
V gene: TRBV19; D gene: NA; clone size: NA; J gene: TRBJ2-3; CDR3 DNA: TGTGCCAGTAGTATTAATGGCTTTAGCACAGATACGCAGTATTTT; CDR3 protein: CASSINGFSTDTQYF
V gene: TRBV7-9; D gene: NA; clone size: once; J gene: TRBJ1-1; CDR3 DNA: TGTGCCAGCAGCTCGAGTCCCGACCCGAGAGGAAATGAAGCTTTCTTT; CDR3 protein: CASSSSPDPRGNEAFF
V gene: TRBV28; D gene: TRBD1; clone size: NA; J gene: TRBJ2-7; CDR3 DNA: TGTGCCAGCAGTTTAACAGGGGATCTTTACGAGCAGTACTTC; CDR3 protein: CASSLTGDLYEQYF
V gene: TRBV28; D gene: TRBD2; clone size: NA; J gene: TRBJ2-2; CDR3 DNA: TGTGCCAGCAGTTCTCCCGGGACTAGCGGAACCGGGGAGCTGTTTTTT; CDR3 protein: CASSSPGTSGTGELFF
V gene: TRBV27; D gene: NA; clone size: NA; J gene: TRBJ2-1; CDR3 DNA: TGTGCCAGCAGTCCCTCCCGATCCAATGAGCAGTTCTTC; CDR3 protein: CASSPSRSNEQFF
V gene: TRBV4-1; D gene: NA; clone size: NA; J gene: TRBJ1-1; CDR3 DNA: TGCGCCAGCAGCCAACTCCCCGGCGGAGGGGCGTATACTGAAGCTTTCTTT; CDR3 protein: CASSQLPGGGAYTEAFF
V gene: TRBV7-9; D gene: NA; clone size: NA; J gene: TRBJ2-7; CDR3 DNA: TGTGCCAGCAGCCTCGGTGGGGGTGGCGAGCAGTACTTC; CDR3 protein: CASSLGGGGEQYF
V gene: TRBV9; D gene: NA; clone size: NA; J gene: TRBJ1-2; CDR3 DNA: TGTGCCAGCAGCGAATGGGAGGGTGGCTACACCTTC; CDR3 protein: CASSEWEGGYTF
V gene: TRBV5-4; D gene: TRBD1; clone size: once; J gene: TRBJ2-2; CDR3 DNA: TGTGCCAGCACCCGGGACAGGTCTATAACCGGGGAGCTGTTTTTT; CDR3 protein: CASTRDRSITGELFF
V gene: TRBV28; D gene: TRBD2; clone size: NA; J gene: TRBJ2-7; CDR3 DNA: TGTGCCGGCGGGGGAACCTACGAGCAGTACTTC; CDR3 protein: CAGGGTYEQYF
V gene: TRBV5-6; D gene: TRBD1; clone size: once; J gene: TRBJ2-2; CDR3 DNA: TGTGCCAGCAGCTCGACGGGACAGGGATATCCAATTGCCACCGGGGAGCTGTTTTTT; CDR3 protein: CASSSTGQGYPIATGELFF
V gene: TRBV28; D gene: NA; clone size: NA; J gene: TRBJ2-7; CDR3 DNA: TGTGCCAGCAGTCTCGCCAGGGCGGCTTACGAGCAGTACTTC; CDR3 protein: CASSLARAAYEQYF